This T cell receptor beta chain was sequenced for a study of cytomegalovirus exposure and HLA in healthy donors. PCR involved 60 Vbeta and 13 Jbeta primers. TCRdb's table, derived via immunoSEQ multiplex PCR, lists solely in-frame clones and lacks some. The sample records 150,000 to 200,000 clones, approximately 86% being singletons. To note about this clone: Additional DNA sequences in this sample encode the identical CDR3.

Germline loops: CDR1 SNHLY, CDR2 FYNNEI. This CDR3 has 14 residues. After removal of 3 bases from V and 3 bases from J, the junction contained 3 bases not matched to a gene. This TCR was sampled from a woman between 18 and 30 years old in good health and CMV-seronegative. Material: PBMCs. J is TRBJ1-1 and V is TRBV2, with 8 positions matching TRBD1. CDR3 sequence reads: CASSEDRVYTEAFF. The CDR3 bases are TGTGCCAGCAGTGAGGACAGGGTTTACACTGAAGCTTTCTTT.